Below, 10 T cell receptor beta chains from the same sample are listed, as sequenced in a study of T cells after yellow fever vaccination. Each CDR3 protein gets one entry after TCRdb re-called the 5' RACE reads with MiXCR. The sample gives about 360,000 distinct CDR3 sequences, 6% to 8% of which show up once; about 15% is in the top ten. The input for sequencing was PBMCs, taken 5 days after the yellow fever booster vaccination. These TCRs come from a man aged 30 to 45 who received the YFV17D yellow fever vaccine.

In this sample, this clonotype turned up many times. This rearrangement joins TRBV7-2 to TRBJ2-5; D not resolved. Germline assignment: CDR1 SGHTA and CDR2 FQGNSA. The CDR3 has 17 residues. Trimming took off 3 bases at V and 5 bases at J, with 22 bases between the two ends. This CDR3 is CASSFGGGRAYWETQYF. The CDR3 nucleotides are TGTGCCAGCAGCTTTGGCGGTGGAAGGGCCTACTGGGAGACCCAGTACTTC.

A few counts support this clonotype. The V gene is TRBV7-8, the J gene TRBJ1-2; TRBD1 matches at 8 bases. Germline-derived CDR1 and CDR2 are SGHVS and FQNEAQ. The CDR3 loop spans 17 amino acids. Trimming cost V 1 base and J 2 bases; bases outside gene matches: 9. The CDR3 protein is CASSLVSGGLKNYGYTF. The CDR3 nucleotides read TGTGCCAGCAGCTTAGTATCAGGGGGCCTAAAGAACTATGGCTACACCTTC.

This clonotype has just a few counts. V and J are TRBV4-2 and TRBJ2-3, with D hard to call. The CDR3 covers 15 residues. V shed 0 bases and J shed 4 bases, with 11 bases lying between them. The germline gives CDR1 LGHNA, CDR2 YNFKEQ. The CDR3 DNA reads TGTGCCAGCAGCCAAGAAAATGCCCCGGCAGATACGCAGTATTTT. Translation: CASSQENAPADTQYF.

This clonotype has a count of ten or more. V and J are TRBV27 and TRBJ2-5; D uncertain. Germline V gene lookup returns CDR1 MNHEY and CDR2 SMNVEV (reference sequence). This CDR3 spans 15 amino acids. Trimming shortened V by 2 bases and J by 4 bases, and 14 bases separated the two germline ends. The CDR3 DNA sequence: TGTGCCAGCAGTTTAGGTCCAGGCCTGGGAGAGACCCAGTACTTC. Protein product: CASSLGPGLGETQYF.

The rearrangement links TRBV27 to TRBJ1-1, with TRBD1 matching over 7 bases. Germline V gene sequence: CDR1 MNHEY, CDR2 SMNVEV (reference sequence). The CDR3 loop spans 14 amino acids. The V and J ends lost 4 bases and 1 base, in that order; junction bases with no gene match: 3. The CDR3 bases are TGTGCCAGCAGTTCAGGGGGTCGGAACACTGAAGCTTTCTTT. The encoded protein is CASSSGGRNTEAFF.

The chain uses TRBV6-1 and TRBJ1-5, with D perhaps TRBD1 (6 bases). This CDR3 has 16 residues. The germline gives CDR1 MNHNS, CDR2 SASEGT. V was pared by 4 bases and J by 2 bases, with 15 bases between. CDR3 in amino acids: CASSALVPGGNQPQHF. The CDR3 bases are TGTGCCAGCAGTGCGCTGGTCCCAGGGGGCAATCAGCCCCAGCATTTT.

J is TRBJ2-3 and V is TRBV12-3 or TRBV12-4; no clear D. V lost 6 bases and J 2 bases, leaving 15 bases between the germline ends. The CDR3 runs 15 residues. The chain's CDR3 is CASRPQADPTDTQYF. The CDR3 DNA sequence: TGTGCCAGCAGACCCCAGGCGGATCCCACAGATACGCAGTATTTT.

The chain couples TRBV7-9 to TRBJ1-1, with 8 bases fitting TRBD1. The trim removed 4 bases at V and 10 bases at J, leaving 5 bases unmatched. This CDR3 contains 12 residues. Per germline, CDR1 SEHNR and CDR2 FQNEAQ (reference sequence). CDR3 DNA sequence: TGTGCCAGCAGCTCCGAGGACAGGGCAGCTTTCTTT. Its translation is CASSSEDRAAFF.

V is TRBV29-1 and J is TRBJ2-5; D uncertain. Germline CDR1 and CDR2: SQVTM and ANQGSEA. V gave up 6 bases and J gave up 5 bases, with 16 bases separating them. The CDR3 totals 13 residues. As DNA, the CDR3 is TGCAGCGTCCCCCTAGGGCCCGGGGAGACCCAGTACTTC. Encoded protein: CSVPLGPGETQYF.

This sequence joins TRBV4-2 and TRBJ1-1, with no clear D. V was trimmed by 0 bases and J by 10 bases, leaving 18 bases between them. Germline V gene sequence: CDR1 LGHNA, CDR2 YNFKEQ. CDR3 length: 15 amino acids. CDR3 protein: CASSQEPQVAGGAFF. CDR3 bases: TGTGCCAGCAGCCAAGAGCCCCAGGTCGCGGGAGGAGCTTTCTTT.